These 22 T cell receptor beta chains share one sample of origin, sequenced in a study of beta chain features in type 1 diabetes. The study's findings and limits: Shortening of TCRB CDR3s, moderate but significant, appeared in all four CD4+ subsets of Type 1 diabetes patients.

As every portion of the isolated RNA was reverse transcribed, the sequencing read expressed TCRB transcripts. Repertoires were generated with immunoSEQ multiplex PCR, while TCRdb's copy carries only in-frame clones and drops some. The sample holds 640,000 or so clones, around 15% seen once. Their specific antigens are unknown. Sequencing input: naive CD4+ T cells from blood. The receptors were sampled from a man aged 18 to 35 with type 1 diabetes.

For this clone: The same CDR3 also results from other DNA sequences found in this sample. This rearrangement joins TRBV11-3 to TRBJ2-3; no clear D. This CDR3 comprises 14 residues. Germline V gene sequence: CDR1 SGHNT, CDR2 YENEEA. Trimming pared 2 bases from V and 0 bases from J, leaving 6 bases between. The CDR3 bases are TGTGCCAGCAGCTTAAGTGGTAGCACAGATACGCAGTATTTT. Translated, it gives CASSLSGSTDTQYF. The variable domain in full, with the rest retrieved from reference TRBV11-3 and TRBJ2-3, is EAGVVQSPRYKIIEKKQPVAFWCNPISGHNTLYWYLQNLGQGPELLIRYENEEAVDDSQLPKDRFSAERLKGVDSTLKIQPAELGDSAVYLCASSLSGSTDTQYFGPGTRLTVL.

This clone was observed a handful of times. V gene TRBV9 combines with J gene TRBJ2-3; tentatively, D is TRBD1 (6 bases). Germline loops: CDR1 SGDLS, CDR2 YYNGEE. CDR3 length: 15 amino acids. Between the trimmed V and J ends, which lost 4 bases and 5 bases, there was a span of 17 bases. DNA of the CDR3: TGTGCCAGCAGCATTCAGGGGTTTTTAGGAGATACGCAGTATTTT. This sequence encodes CASSIQGFLGDTQYF.

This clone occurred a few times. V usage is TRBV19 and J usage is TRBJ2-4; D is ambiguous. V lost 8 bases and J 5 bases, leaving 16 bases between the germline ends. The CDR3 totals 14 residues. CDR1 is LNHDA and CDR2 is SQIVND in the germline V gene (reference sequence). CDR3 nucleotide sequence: TGTGCCAGTTCTAGTAAGGCAATCGAAAACATTCAGTACTTC. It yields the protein CASSSKAIENIQYF.

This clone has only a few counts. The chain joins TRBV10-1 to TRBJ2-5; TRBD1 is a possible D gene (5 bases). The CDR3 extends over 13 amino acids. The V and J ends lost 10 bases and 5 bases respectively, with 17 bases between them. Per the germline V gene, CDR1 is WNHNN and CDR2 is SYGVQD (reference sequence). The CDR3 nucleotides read TGCGCCACCTCCAGGGTTTATCGGGAGACCCAGTACTTC. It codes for CATSRVYRETQYF.

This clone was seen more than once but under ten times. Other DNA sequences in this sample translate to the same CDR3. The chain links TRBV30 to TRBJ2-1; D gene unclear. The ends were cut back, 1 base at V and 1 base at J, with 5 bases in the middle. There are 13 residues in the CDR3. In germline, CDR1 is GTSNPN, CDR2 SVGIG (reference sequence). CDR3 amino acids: CAWSGSSYNEQFF. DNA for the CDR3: TGTGCCTGGAGTGGCAGTTCCTACAATGAGCAGTTCTTC.

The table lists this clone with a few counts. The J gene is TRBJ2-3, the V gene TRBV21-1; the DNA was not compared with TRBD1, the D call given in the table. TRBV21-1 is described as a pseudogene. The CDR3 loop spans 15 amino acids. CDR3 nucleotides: TGTGCCAGCAGCCCAGGGAAGGAAGGAACAGATACGCAGTATTTT. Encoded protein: CASSPGKEGTDTQYF.

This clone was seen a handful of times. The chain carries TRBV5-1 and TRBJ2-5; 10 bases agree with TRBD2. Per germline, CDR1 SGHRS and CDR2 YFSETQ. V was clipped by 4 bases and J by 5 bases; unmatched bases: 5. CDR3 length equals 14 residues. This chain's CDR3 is CASSASGGRETQYF. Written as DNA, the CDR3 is TGCGCCAGCAGCGCTAGCGGGGGCCGGGAGACCCAGTACTTC. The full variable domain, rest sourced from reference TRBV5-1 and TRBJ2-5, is KAGVTQTPRYLIKTRGQQVTLSCSPISGHRSVSWYQQTPGQGLQFLFEYFSETQRNKGNFPGRFSGRQFSNSRSEMNVSTLELGDSALYLCASSASGGRETQYFGPGTRLLVL.

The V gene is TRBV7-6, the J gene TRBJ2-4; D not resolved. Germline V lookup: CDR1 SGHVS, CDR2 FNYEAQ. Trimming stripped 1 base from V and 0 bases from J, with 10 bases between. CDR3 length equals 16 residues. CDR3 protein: CASSLVSALAKNIQYF. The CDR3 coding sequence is TGTGCCAGCAGCTTAGTCAGCGCCCTAGCCAAAAACATTCAGTACTTC.

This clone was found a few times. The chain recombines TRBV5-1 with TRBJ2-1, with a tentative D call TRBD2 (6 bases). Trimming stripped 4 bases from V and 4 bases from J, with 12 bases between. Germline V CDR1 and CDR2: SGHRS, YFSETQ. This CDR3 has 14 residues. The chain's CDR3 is CASSERGTYNEQFF. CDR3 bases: TGCGCCAGCAGCGAGCGCGGGACGTACAATGAGCAGTTCTTC.

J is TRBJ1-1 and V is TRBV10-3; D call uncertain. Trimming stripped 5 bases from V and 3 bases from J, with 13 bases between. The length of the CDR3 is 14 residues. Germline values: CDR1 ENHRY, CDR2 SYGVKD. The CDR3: CAISIAGGDTEAFF. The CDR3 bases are TGTGCCATCAGTATCGCTGGTGGGGACACTGAAGCTTTCTTT.

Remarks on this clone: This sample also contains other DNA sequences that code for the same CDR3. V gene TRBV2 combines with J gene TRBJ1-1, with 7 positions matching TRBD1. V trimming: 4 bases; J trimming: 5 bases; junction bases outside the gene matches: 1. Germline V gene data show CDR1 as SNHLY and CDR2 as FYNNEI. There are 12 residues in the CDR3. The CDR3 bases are TGTGCCAGCAGTGTACAGGGGACTGAAGCTTTCTTT. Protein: CASSVQGTEAFF.

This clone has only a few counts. The CDR3: CASSTRTSGRLQETQYF. CDR3 DNA sequence: TGTGCCAGCAGCACCCGGACTAGCGGGAGGCTCCAAGAGACCCAGTACTTC. The chain employs TRBV11-1 and TRBJ2-5; TRBD2 aligns across 14 bases. There are 17 residues in the CDR3. Germline V CDR1 and CDR2: SGHAT, FQDESV (reference sequence). Trimming at V came to 5 bases and at J to 1 base, leaving 6 bases not matched to a gene. The variable domain in full, completed from reference TRBV11-1 and TRBJ2-5, reads EAEVAQSPRYKITEKSQAVAFWCDPISGHATLYWYRQILGQGPELLVQFQDESVVDDSQLPKDRFSAERLKGVDSTLKIQPAELGDSAMYLCASSTRTSGRLQETQYFGPGTRLLVL.

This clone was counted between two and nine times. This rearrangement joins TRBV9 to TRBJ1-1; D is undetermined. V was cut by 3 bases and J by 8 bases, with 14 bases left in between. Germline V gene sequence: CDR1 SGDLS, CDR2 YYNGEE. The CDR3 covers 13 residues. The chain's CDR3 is CASSAMTGNEAFF. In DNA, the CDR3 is TGTGCCAGCAGCGCTATGACTGGAAACGAAGCTTTCTTT.

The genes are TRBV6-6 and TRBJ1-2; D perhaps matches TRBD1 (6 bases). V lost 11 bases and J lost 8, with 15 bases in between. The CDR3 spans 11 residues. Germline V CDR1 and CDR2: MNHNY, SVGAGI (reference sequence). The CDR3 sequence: CAEQGVEGYTF. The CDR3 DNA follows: TGTGCCGAACAGGGCGTGGAAGGCTACACCTTC.

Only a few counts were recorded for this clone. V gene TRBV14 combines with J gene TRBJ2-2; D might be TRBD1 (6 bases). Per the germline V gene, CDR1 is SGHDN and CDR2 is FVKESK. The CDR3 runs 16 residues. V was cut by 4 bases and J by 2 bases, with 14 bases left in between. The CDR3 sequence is CASSLRWDINTGELFF. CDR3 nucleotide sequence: TGTGCCAGCAGCCTAAGATGGGACATCAACACCGGGGAGCTGTTTTTT.

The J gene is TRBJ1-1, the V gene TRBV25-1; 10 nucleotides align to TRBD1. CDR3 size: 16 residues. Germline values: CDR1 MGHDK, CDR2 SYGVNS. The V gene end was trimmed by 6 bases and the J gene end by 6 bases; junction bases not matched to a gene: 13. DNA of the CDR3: TGTGCCAGCAGCAAAAACAGACAGGGGGCCCACTCTGAAGCTTTCTTT. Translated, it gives CASSKNRQGAHSEAFF.

The CDR3 loop reads CASSFSTLGLEQFF. DNA of the CDR3: TGTGCCAGCAGCTTCTCTACCTTGGGCCTTGAGCAGTTCTTC. The chain employs TRBV7-2 and TRBJ2-1; D remains ambiguous. In germline, CDR1 is SGHTA, CDR2 FQGNSA. The CDR3 runs to 14 residues. V was cut by 3 bases and J by 9 bases, with 15 bases left in between.

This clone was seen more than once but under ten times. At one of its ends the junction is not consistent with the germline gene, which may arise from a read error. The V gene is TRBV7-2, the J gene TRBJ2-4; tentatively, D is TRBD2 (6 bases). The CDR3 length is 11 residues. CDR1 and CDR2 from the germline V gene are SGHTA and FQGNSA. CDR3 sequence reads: CASSPSAGQRF. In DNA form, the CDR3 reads TGTGCCAGCAGCCCTTCTGCGGGGCAACGGTTC.

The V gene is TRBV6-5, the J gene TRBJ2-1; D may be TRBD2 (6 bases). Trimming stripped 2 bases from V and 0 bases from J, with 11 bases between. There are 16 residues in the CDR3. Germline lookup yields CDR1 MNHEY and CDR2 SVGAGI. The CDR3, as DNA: TGTGCCAGCAGTTACAGGGTGGGGGGCTCCTACAATGAGCAGTTCTTC. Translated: CASSYRVGGSYNEQFF.

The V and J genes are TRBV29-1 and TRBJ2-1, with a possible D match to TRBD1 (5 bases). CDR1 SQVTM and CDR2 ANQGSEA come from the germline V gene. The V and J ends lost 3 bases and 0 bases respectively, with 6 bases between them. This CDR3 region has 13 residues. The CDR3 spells CSVDDSSYNEQFF. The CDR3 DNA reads TGCAGCGTTGATGACAGCTCCTACAATGAGCAGTTCTTC.

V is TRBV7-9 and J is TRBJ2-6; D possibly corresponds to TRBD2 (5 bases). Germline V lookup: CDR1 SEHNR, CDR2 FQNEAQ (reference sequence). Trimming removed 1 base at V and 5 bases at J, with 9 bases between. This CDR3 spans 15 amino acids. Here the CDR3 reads CASSLGERRANVLTF. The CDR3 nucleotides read TGTGCCAGCAGCTTAGGGGAGAGAAGGGCCAACGTCCTGACTTTC.

CDR3 region: CASSLANGLAGYNEQFF. As DNA, the CDR3 is TGTGCCAGCAGCTTAGCGAATGGACTAGCGGGATACAATGAGCAGTTCTTC. The chain is built from TRBV7-9 and TRBJ2-1, with 12 nucleotides matching TRBD2. This CDR3 spans 17 amino acids. In germline, CDR1 is SEHNR, CDR2 FQNEAQ (reference sequence). J gave up 4 bases and V 0 bases, and 4 bases lay outside the gene matches.